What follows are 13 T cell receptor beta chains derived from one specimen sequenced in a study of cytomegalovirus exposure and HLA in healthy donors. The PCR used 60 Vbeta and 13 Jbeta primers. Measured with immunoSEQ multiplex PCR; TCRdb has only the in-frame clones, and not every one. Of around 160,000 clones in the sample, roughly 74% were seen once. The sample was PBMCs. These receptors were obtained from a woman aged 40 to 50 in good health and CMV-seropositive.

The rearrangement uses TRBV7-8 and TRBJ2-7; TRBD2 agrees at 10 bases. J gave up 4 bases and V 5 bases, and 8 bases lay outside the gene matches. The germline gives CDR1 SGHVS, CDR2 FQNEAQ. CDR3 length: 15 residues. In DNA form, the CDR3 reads TGTGCCAGCAGCCCAAGGGGACTAGCGTCATACGAGCAGTACTTC. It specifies CASSPRGLASYEQYF.

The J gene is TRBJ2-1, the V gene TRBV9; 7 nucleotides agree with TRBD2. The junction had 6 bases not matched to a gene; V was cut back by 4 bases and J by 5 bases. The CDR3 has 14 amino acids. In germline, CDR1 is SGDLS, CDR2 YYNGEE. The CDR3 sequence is CASSTRDYDNEQFF. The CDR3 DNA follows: TGTGCCAGCAGCACCCGGGACTACGACAATGAGCAGTTCTTC.

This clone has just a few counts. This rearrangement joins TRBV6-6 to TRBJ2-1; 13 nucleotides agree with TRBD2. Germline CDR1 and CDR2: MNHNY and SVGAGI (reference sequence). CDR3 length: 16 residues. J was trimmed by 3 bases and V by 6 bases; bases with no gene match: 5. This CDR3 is CASRLLAGGNYNEQFF. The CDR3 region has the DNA TGTGCCAGCAGATTACTAGCGGGAGGGAACTACAATGAGCAGTTCTTC.

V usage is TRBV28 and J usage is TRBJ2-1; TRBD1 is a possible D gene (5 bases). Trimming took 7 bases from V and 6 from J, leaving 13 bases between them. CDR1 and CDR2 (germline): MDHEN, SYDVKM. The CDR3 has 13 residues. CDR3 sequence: CASTLQVPNEQFF. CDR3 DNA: TGTGCCAGCACCCTACAGGTTCCCAATGAGCAGTTCTTC.

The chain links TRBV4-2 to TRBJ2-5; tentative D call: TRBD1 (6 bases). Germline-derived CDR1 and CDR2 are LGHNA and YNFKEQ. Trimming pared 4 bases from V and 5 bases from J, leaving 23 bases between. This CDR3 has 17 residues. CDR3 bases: TGTGCCAGCAGCCGGTCGGCGGACAGTCCAAGAGGTGAGACCCAGTACTTC. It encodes CASSRSADSPRGETQYF.

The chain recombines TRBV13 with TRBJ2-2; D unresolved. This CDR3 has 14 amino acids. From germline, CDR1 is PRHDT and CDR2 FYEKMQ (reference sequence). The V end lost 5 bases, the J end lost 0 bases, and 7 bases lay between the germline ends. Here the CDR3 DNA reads TGTGCCAGCAGCCCCTTCCCGAACACCGGGGAGCTGTTTTTT. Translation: CASSPFPNTGELFF.

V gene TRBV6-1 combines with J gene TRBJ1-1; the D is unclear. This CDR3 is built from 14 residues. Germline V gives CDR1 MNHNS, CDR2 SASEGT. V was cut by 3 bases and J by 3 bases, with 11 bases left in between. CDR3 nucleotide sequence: TGTGCCAGCAGTGACCCCGGTGCGGACACTGAAGCTTTCTTT. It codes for CASSDPGADTEAFF.

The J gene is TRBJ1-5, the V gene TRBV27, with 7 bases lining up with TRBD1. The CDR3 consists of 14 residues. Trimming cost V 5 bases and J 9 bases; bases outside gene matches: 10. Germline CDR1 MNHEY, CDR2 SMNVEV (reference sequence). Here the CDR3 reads CASSTGQDRWPQHF. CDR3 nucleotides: TGTGCCAGCAGTACAGGACAGGATCGCTGGCCCCAGCATTTT.

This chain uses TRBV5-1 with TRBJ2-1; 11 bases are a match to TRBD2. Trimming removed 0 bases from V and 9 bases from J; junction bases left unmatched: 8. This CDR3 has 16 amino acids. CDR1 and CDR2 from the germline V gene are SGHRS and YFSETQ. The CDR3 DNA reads TGCGCCAGCAGCTTGGCGGTAGCGGGGGGGTCGGGTGAGCAGTTCTTC. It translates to CASSLAVAGGSGEQFF. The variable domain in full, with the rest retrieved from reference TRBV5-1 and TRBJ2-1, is KAGVTQTPRYLIKTRGQQVTLSCSPISGHRSVSWYQQTPGQGLQFLFEYFSETQRNKGNFPGRFSGRQFSNSRSEMNVSTLELGDSALYLCASSLAVAGGSGEQFFGPGTRLTVL.

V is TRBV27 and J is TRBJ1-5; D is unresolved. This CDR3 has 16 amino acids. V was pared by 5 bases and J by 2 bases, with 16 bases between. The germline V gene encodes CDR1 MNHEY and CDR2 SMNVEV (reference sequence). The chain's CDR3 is CASSKRGMDGNQPQHF. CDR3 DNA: TGTGCCAGCAGTAAGCGGGGAATGGACGGCAATCAGCCCCAGCATTTT.

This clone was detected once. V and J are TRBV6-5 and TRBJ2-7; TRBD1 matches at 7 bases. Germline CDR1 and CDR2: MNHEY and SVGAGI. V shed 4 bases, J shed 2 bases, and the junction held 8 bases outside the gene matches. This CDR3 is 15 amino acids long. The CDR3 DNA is TGTGCCAGCAGTTCCGGACAGGAGCTCCCCTACGAGCAGTACTTC. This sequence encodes CASSSGQELPYEQYF.

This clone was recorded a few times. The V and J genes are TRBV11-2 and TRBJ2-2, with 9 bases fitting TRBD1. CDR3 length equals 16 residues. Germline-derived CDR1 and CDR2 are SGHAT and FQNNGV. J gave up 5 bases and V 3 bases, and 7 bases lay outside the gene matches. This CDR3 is CASSLTQGAGTGELFF. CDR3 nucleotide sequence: TGTGCCAGCAGCTTGACACAGGGGGCGGGGACCGGGGAGCTGTTTTTT.

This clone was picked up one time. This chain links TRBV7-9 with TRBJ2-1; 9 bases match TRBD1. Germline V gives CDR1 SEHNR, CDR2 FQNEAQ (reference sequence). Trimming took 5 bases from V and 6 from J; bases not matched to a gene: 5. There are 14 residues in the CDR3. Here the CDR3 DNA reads TGTGCCAGCAGCCAAAGGACAGGGGTCAATGAGCAGTTCTTC. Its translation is CASSQRTGVNEQFF.